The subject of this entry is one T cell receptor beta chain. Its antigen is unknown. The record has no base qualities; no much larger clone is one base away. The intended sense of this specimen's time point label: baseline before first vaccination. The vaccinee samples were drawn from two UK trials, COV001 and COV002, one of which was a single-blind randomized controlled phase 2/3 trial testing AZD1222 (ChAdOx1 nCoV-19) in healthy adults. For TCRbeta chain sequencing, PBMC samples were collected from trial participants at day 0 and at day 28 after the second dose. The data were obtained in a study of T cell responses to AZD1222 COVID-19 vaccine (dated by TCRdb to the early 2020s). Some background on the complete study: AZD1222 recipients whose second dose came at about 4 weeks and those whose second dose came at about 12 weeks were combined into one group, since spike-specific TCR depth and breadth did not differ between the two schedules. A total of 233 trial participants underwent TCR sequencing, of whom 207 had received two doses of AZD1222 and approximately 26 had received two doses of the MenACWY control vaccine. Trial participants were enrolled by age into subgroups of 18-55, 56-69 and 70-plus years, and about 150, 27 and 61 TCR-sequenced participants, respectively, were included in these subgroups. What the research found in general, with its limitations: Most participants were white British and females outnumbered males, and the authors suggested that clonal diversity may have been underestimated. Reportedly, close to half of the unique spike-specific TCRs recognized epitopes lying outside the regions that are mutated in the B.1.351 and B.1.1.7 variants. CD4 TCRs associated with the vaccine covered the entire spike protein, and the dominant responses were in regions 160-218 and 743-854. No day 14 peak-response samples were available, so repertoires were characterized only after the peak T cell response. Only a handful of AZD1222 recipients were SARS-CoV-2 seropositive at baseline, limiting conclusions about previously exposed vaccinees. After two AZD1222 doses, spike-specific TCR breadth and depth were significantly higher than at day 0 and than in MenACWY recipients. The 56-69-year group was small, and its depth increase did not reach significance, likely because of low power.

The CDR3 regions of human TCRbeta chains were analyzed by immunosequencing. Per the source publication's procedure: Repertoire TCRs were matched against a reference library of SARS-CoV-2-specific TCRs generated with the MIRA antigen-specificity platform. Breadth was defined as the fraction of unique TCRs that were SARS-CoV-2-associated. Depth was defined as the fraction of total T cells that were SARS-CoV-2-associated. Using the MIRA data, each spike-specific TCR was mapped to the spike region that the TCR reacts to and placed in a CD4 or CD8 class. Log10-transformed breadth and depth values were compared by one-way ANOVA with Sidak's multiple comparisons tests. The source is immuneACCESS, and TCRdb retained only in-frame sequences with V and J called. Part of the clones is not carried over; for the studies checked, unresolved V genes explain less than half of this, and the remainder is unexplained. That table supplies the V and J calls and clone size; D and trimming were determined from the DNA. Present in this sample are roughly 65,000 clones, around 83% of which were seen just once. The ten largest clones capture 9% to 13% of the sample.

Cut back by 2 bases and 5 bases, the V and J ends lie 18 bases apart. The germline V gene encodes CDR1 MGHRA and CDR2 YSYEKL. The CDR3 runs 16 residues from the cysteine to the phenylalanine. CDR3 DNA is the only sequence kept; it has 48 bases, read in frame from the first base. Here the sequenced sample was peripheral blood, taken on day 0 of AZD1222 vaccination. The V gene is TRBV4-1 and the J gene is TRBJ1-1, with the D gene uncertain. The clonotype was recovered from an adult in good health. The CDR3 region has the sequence CASSQRPLRSATEAFF. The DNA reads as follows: TGCGCCAGCAGCCAAAGGCCCCTGCGATCCGCAACTGAAGCTTTCTTT.